These 27 T cell receptor beta chains were sequenced from one sample in a study of cytomegalovirus exposure and HLA in healthy donors. The PCR made use of 60 Vbeta and 13 Jbeta primers. The data were produced by immunoSEQ multiplex PCR, yet TCRdb's version contains in-frame clones alone and is incomplete. The table includes about 240,000 clones, approximately 80% detected once. Sequencing input: PBMCs. These receptors all stem from a woman in her sixties or seventies in good health and CMV-seropositive.

This rearrangement joins TRBV4-1 to TRBJ2-1; tentatively, D is TRBD2 (5 bases). The CDR3 has 19 residues. V lost 2 bases and J lost 5, with 25 bases in between. Germline lookup yields CDR1 MGHRA and CDR2 YSYEKL. CDR3 sequence reads: CASSQWVDLGEMRNNEQFF. The CDR3 DNA sequence: TGCGCCAGCAGCCAATGGGTAGATCTGGGAGAAATGCGGAACAATGAGCAGTTCTTC.

The gene calls are TRBV18 and TRBJ2-2; possibly TRBD1 for D (6 bases). The CDR3 is 17 amino acids. Germline assignment: CDR1 KGHSH and CDR2 LQKENI. Trimming cost V 0 bases and J 3 bases, with 14 bases left between them. The CDR3 DNA reads as TGTGCCAGCTCACCACCTAGTCGCGACAGGTACACCGGGGAGCTGTTTTTT. It codes for CASSPPSRDRYTGELFF.

The gene calls are TRBV9 and TRBJ2-7; TRBD1 agrees at 7 bases. This CDR3 comprises 16 residues. Germline V CDR1 and CDR2: SGDLS, YYNGEE. V lost 2 bases to trimming and J lost 2 bases; unmatched junction nucleotides: 10. The CDR3 DNA sequence: TGTGCCAGCAGCGTCTTCGGGACAGCATTGGCCTACGAGCAGTACTTC. Protein product: CASSVFGTALAYEQYF. The variable domain in full, completed from reference TRBV9 and TRBJ2-7, reads DSGVTQTPKHLITATGQRVTLRCSPRSGDLSVYWYQQSLDQGLQFLIQYYNGEERAKGNILERFSAQQFPDLHSELNLSSLELGDSALYFCASSVFGTALAYEQYFGPGTRLTVT.

The CDR3 loop reads CASSYSGGDQPQHF. Here the CDR3 DNA reads TGTGCCAGCAGTTACTCGGGGGGAGATCAGCCCCAGCATTTT. The chain has TRBV6-6 and TRBJ1-5, with D possibly matching TRBD1 (5 bases). The CDR3 is made up of 14 amino acids. From germline, CDR1 is MNHNY and CDR2 SVGAGI (reference sequence). V was shortened by 0 bases and J by 5 bases, with 8 bases between the two germline ends.

This clone was seen just once. The chain carries TRBV11-2 and TRBJ2-1, with D perhaps TRBD2 (6 bases). Germline-derived CDR1 and CDR2 are SGHAT and FQNNGV. V lost 5 bases, J lost 9 bases, and 14 bases lay in between. The CDR3 is 13 amino acids. In DNA, the CDR3 is TGTGCCAGCAGCCCGACTAGTCGCGGTGAGCAGTTCTTC. Translated, it gives CASSPTSRGEQFF.

This clone occurred once. The J gene is TRBJ2-4, the V gene TRBV5-6, with D perhaps TRBD2 (5 bases). Germline values: CDR1 SGHDT, CDR2 YYEEEE. CDR3 length: 12 amino acids. Trimming left V 7 bases short and J 6 bases short, with 11 bases between. CDR3 in amino acids: CASSGLTNIQYF. DNA for the CDR3: TGTGCCAGCTCTGGACTGACAAACATTCAGTACTTC.

The chain has TRBV7-9 and TRBJ1-3; D is undetermined. V was pared by 2 bases and J by 0 bases, with 8 bases between. CDR3 length equals 15 residues. Germline V gene lookup returns CDR1 SEHNR and CDR2 FQNEAQ (reference sequence). The CDR3 spells CASSLTSLSGNTIYF. DNA for the CDR3: TGTGCCAGCAGCTTAACTAGCCTCTCTGGAAACACCATATATTTT.

This sequence joins TRBV9 and TRBJ1-4, with 11 bases aligning to TRBD1. The CDR3 is 15 amino acids. The trim removed 4 bases at V and 8 bases at J, leaving 7 bases unmatched. Germline CDR1 reads SGDLS; CDR2 reads YYNGEE. In DNA form, the CDR3 reads TGTGCCAGCAGCCCCCCTGGGACAGGGGGGGAAAAACTGTTTTTT. Protein: CASSPPGTGGEKLFF.

The chain links TRBV7-3 to TRBJ2-5, with a possible D match to TRBD2 (5 bases). The CDR3 consists of 14 residues. The V and J ends lost 6 bases and 5 bases respectively, with 16 bases between them. Germline assignment: CDR1 SGHTA and CDR2 FQGTGA. The CDR3 nucleotides are TGTGCCAGCAGTCCCCTCGGGGTTCCGGAGACCCAGTACTTC. It yields the protein CASSPLGVPETQYF.

The V and J genes are TRBV5-1 and TRBJ2-1; 14 positions match TRBD2. This CDR3 spans 16 amino acids. CDR1 SGHRS and CDR2 YFSETQ come from the germline V gene. After removal of 0 bases from V and 8 bases from J, the junction contained 4 bases not matched to a gene. The CDR3 coding sequence is TGCGCCAGCAGCTTGGCGTTGGGACTAGCGGGAGATGAGCAGTTCTTC. Encoded protein: CASSLALGLAGDEQFF.

The rearrangement links TRBV29-1 to TRBJ2-3, with TRBD2 as a possible D gene (5 bases). CDR1 is SQVTM and CDR2 is ANQGSEA in the germline V gene. This CDR3 spans 15 amino acids. V was trimmed by 4 bases and J by 0 bases, leaving 14 bases between them. CDR3 sequence: CSVGEQATSTDTQYF. CDR3 coding DNA: TGCAGCGTTGGGGAGCAGGCCACTAGCACAGATACGCAGTATTTT.

The chain links TRBV2 to TRBJ1-5, with D possibly being TRBD1 (5 bases). CDR3 length equals 16 residues. V was trimmed by 3 bases and J by 7 bases, leaving 19 bases between them. The germline gives CDR1 SNHLY, CDR2 FYNNEI. The chain's CDR3 is CASSDRTSSTDQPQHF. The DNA of the CDR3 is TGTGCCAGCAGTGATAGGACAAGCTCTACGGACCAGCCCCAGCATTTT.

This rearrangement joins TRBV18 to TRBJ2-1; TRBD1 aligns across 8 bases. CDR1 and CDR2 (germline): KGHSH, LQKENI. The V segment lost 3 bases and the J segment 6 bases; nucleotides outside the gene matches: 1. CDR3 length equals 13 residues. The CDR3 DNA reads TGTGCCAGCTCACCCGGGACAGGCAATGAGCAGTTCTTC. This codes for CASSPGTGNEQFF.

This clone was counted between two and nine times. The chain carries TRBV10-3 and TRBJ2-6; D possibly corresponds to TRBD2 (5 bases). CDR1 ENHRY and CDR2 SYGVKD come from the germline V gene. This CDR3 is built from 19 residues. The germline V and J ends were trimmed by 0 bases and 0 bases, with 15 bases remaining between them. CDR3 residues: CAISESGVERLSGANVLTF. CDR3 nucleotides: TGTGCCATCAGTGAGTCCGGGGTTGAAAGGCTCTCTGGGGCCAACGTCCTGACTTTC.

This sequence joins TRBV5-1 and TRBJ2-2, with TRBD2 as a possible D gene (6 bases). The V gene lost 4 bases and the J gene lost 2 bases, with 15 bases spanning the gap. Germline CDR1 reads SGHRS; CDR2 reads YFSETQ. The CDR3 totals 16 residues. The CDR3 sequence is CASSGAGSINTGELFF. CDR3 nucleotides: TGCGCCAGCAGCGGGGCGGGAAGCATAAACACCGGGGAGCTGTTTTTT.

This chain connects TRBV27 to TRBJ2-3, with D hard to call. Deletions cut 4 bases from V and 4 bases from J, with 18 bases between. The CDR3 is 16 amino acids. The germline V gene encodes CDR1 MNHEY and CDR2 SMNVEV (reference sequence). The CDR3 loop is CASSSRGDRLPDTQYF. The CDR3 DNA sequence: TGTGCCAGCAGTTCCCGCGGAGATCGGCTCCCAGATACGCAGTATTTT.

This clone showed up just once. The rearrangement joins TRBV7-8 to TRBJ1-3; 9 bases agree with TRBD1. Germline trimming cut 2 bases from V and 1 base from J; bases unmatched to any gene: 9. Germline V gives CDR1 SGHVS, CDR2 FQNEAQ. The CDR3 is made up of 18 amino acids. The CDR3 bases are TGTGCCAGCAGCTTATTCGGGACAGGGAGATATTCTGGAAACACCATATATTTT. Translation: CASSLFGTGRYSGNTIYF.

The genes are TRBV5-4 and TRBJ2-5; TRBD2 matches at 10 bases. The J call may be mistaken, given a closer DNA end match to TRBJ2-7. Germline CDR1 SGHNT, CDR2 YYREEE (reference sequence). CDR3 length: 15 residues. CDR3 in DNA: TGTGCCAGCAGCTTGGCTAGCGGGAGTTTTCACGAGCAGTACTTC. Its translation: CASSLASGSFHEQYF.

The chain uses TRBV4-1 and TRBJ2-2; TRBD2 agrees at 7 bases. From germline, CDR1 is MGHRA and CDR2 YSYEKL. With 3 bases clipped from V and 7 bases from J, the junction kept 17 bases outside the gene matches. This CDR3 is built from 18 residues. The CDR3 region has the DNA TGCGCCAGCAGCCAGCCACTAGCGCCAAGGTCGCATGGCGGGGAGCTGTTTTTT. Its translation is CASSQPLAPRSHGGELFF.

The chain uses TRBV5-8 and TRBJ1-2, with 8 bases identical to TRBD1. The length of the CDR3 is 15 residues. The germline gives CDR1 SGHTS, CDR2 YDEGEE. The trim removed 4 bases at V and 6 bases at J, leaving 11 bases unmatched. CDR3 coding DNA: TGTGCCAGCAGCCCGACCACGGACAGGGAGGATGGCTACACCTTC. It specifies CASSPTTDREDGYTF.

The chain employs TRBV29-1 and TRBJ2-1, with 7 nucleotides matching TRBD2. The germline CDR1 and CDR2 sequences are SQVTM and ANQGSEA. The V segment lost 4 bases and the J segment 3 bases; nucleotides outside the gene matches: 6. This CDR3 has 14 amino acids. CDR3 coding DNA: TGCAGCGTTGGGGCTAGCGGAATCTACAATGAGCAGTTCTTC. Its protein is CSVGASGIYNEQFF.

The chain couples TRBV5-1 to TRBJ1-1; D gene unclear. This CDR3 contains 14 residues. CDR1 is SGHRS, CDR2 YFSETQ, per germline. V was shortened by 2 bases and J by 1 base, with 9 bases between the two germline ends. CDR3 bases: TGCGCCAGCAGCTTCAACCCGGGGAACACTGAAGCTTTCTTT. It codes for CASSFNPGNTEAFF. The entire variable domain, with the rest obtained from reference TRBV5-1 and TRBJ1-1, is as follows: KAGVTQTPRYLIKTRGQQVTLSCSPISGHRSVSWYQQTPGQGLQFLFEYFSETQRNKGNFPGRFSGRQFSNSRSEMNVSTLELGDSALYLCASSFNPGNTEAFFGQGTRLTVV.

The chain links TRBV6-5 to TRBJ1-4; D gene ambiguous. V was clipped by 0 bases and J by 7 bases, with 15 bases between them. Looked up from germline, CDR1 is MNHEY and CDR2 is SVGAGI. This CDR3 is 16 amino acids long. CDR3 nucleotide sequence: TGTGCCAGCAGTTACTCGAGGTCCCGACGCATTGAAAAACTGTTTTTT. As protein: CASSYSRSRRIEKLFF.

V usage is TRBV7-9 and J usage is TRBJ1-5; D gene unclear. Trimming took 1 base from V and 3 from J, leaving 7 bases between them. The CDR3 runs 14 residues. From germline, CDR1 is SEHNR and CDR2 FQNEAQ (reference sequence). The DNA for the CDR3 is TGTGCCAGCAGCTTAGTGGCTGACAATCAGCCCCAGCATTTT. Protein sequence: CASSLVADNQPQHF. The complete variable domain, with remaining parts taken from reference TRBV7-9 and TRBJ1-5, reads DTGVSQNPRHKITKRGQNVTFRCDPISEHNRLYWYRQTLGQGPEFLTYFQNEAQLEKSRLLSDRFSAERPKGSFSTLEIQRTEQGDSAMYLCASSLVADNQPQHFGDGTRLSIL.

The genes are TRBV2 and TRBJ2-7; 8 nucleotides align to TRBD1. Looked up from germline, CDR1 is SNHLY and CDR2 is FYNNEI. The CDR3 covers 13 residues. The trim removed 6 bases at V and 3 bases at J, leaving 4 bases unmatched. The CDR3 nucleotides are TGTGCCAGCAGAACTACAGGGGGCTACGAGCAGTACTTC. Translating it yields CASRTTGGYEQYF.

The V and J genes are TRBV6-1 and TRBJ1-2; perhaps TRBD1 as D (6 bases). V shed 2 bases and J shed 7 bases, with 11 bases lying between them. CDR1 and CDR2 from the germline V gene are MNHNS and SASEGT. The CDR3 is 13 residues long. Written as DNA, the CDR3 is TGTGCCAGCAGTGAATCAGGGGAAGGTGGCTACACCTTC. It is translated as CASSESGEGGYTF.

The chain couples TRBV9 to TRBJ2-1; TRBD2 matches 7 bases. The CDR3 is 14 amino acids. The germline gives CDR1 SGDLS, CDR2 YYNGEE. With V trimmed by 7 bases and J by 7 bases, 11 bases remained unmatched. The CDR3 DNA is TGTGCCAGCGGGTCCTGGCTAGCGGATAATGAGCAGTTCTTC. Amino acids: CASGSWLADNEQFF.